This TCR beta chain was found in a study of early T cells in non-severe SARS-CoV-2 infection. Whole-study context: Sequencing of bulk RNA from unsorted whole blood was done, without chain pairing.

This clonotype has more than one count but fewer than ten. Individually, cDNA molecules had unique molecular identifiers attached to them. Each CDR3 protein gets one entry after TCRdb re-called the 5' RACE reads with MiXCR. This table holds about 52,000 distinct CDR3 sequences, approximately 10% found once. This sequence was found in an adult who was a healthcare worker with PCR-confirmed SARS-CoV-2 infection or an uninfected control (not recorded which). Sequenced sample: whole blood.

This CDR3 reads CAWSSILDTQYF. CDR3 DNA sequence: TGTGCCTGGAGTTCGATTTTGGATACGCAGTATTTT. V is TRBV30 and J is TRBJ2-3; D is ambiguous. Germline V gives CDR1 GTSNPN, CDR2 SVGIG (reference sequence). This CDR3 is built from 12 residues. V was pared by 2 bases and J by 6 bases, with 9 bases between.